This is a list of T cell receptor beta chains from one sample in a study of CD8+ T cells in alopecia areata. Here immunoSEQ multiplex PCR was the method, and the copy in TCRdb shows in-frame clones only, minus some. Of about 120,000 clones listed, 53% are singletons. This specimen was CD4+ T cells sorted from blood, taken at week 4, from a patient treated with tofacitinib. All receptors derive from a human donor with alopecia areata. The CDR3 runs from the conserved cysteine through the conserved F or W. Fields, in order: D gene, J gene, V gene, clone size, CDR3 protein, CDR3 DNA. A D gene is named only where the DNA matches it firmly. Size is stated for part of the rows, as once, few or many counts, or as a class when the clone is expanded.

D gene: TRBD1; J gene: TRBJ1-6; V gene: TRBV30; clone size: NA; CDR3 protein: CAWKINRGRSPLHF; CDR3 DNA: TGTGCCTGGAAAATTAACAGGGGACGTTCACCCCTCCACTTT
D gene: NA; J gene: TRBJ1-1; V gene: TRBV15; clone size: NA; CDR3 protein: CATTGPRTEAFF; CDR3 DNA: TGTGCCACCACAGGGCCGCGAACTGAAGCTTTCTTT
D gene: TRBD1; J gene: TRBJ1-5; V gene: TRBV7-9; clone size: few; CDR3 protein: CASSRTGLGNQPQHF; CDR3 DNA: TGTGCCAGCAGCCGGACAGGGCTTGGCAATCAGCCCCAGCATTTT
D gene: NA; J gene: TRBJ2-7; V gene: TRBV5-1; clone size: NA; CDR3 protein: CASSLDGFMAGLSYEQYF; CDR3 DNA: TGCGCCAGCAGCTTGGACGGTTTTATGGCGGGCCTCTCCTACGAGCAGTACTTC
D gene: NA; J gene: TRBJ1-2; V gene: TRBV7-2; clone size: NA; CDR3 protein: CASSPRTANYGYTF; CDR3 DNA: TGTGCCAGCAGCCCCCGGACAGCTAACTATGGCTACACCTTC
D gene: NA; J gene: TRBJ2-3; V gene: TRBV5-1; clone size: NA; CDR3 protein: CASSLGRLRIDTQYF; CDR3 DNA: TGCGCCAGCAGCTTGGGCCGACTAAGGATAGATACGCAGTATTTT
D gene: NA; J gene: TRBJ2-7; V gene: TRBV29-1; clone size: NA; CDR3 protein: CSVDDQTYEQYF; CDR3 DNA: TGCAGCGTTGATGACCAGACCTACGAGCAGTACTTC
D gene: NA; J gene: TRBJ1-1; V gene: TRBV30; clone size: once; CDR3 protein: CAWSGVAEAFF; CDR3 DNA: TGTGCCTGGAGTGGGGTGGCTGAAGCTTTCTTT
D gene: NA; J gene: TRBJ2-1; V gene: TRBV7-9; clone size: NA; CDR3 protein: CASSLGSDAVNEQFF; CDR3 DNA: TGTGCCAGCAGCTTAGGTAGCGATGCGGTAAATGAGCAGTTCTTC
D gene: NA; J gene: TRBJ2-2; V gene: TRBV6-5; clone size: NA; CDR3 protein: CASSYSRGRATGELFF; CDR3 DNA: TGTGCCAGCAGTTACTCCCGAGGCAGGGCGACCGGGGAGCTGTTTTTT
D gene: NA; J gene: TRBJ2-3; V gene: TRBV6-5; clone size: NA; CDR3 protein: CASSDPDTQYF; CDR3 DNA: TGTGCCAGCAGCGATCCGGATACGCAGTATTTT
D gene: TRBD1; J gene: TRBJ2-5; V gene: TRBV15; clone size: NA; CDR3 protein: CATSRDSTGGGKTQYF; CDR3 DNA: TGTGCCACCAGCAGAGACTCGACAGGGGGCGGAAAGACCCAGTACTTC